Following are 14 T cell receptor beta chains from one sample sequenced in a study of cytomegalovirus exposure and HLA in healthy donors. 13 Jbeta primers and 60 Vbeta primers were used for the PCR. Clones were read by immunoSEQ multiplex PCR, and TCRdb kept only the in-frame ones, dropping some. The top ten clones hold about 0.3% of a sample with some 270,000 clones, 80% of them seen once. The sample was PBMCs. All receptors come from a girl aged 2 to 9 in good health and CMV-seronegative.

In DNA form, the CDR3 reads TGTGCCAGCTCACCACTAGCGGACGGGAGCTCCTACGAGCAGTACTTC. As protein: CASSPLADGSSYEQYF. The genes are TRBV18 and TRBJ2-7, with a tentative D call TRBD2 (6 bases). CDR1 is KGHSH and CDR2 is LQKENI in the germline V gene. This CDR3 has 16 amino acids. V was shortened by 1 base and J by 0 bases, with 13 bases between the two germline ends.

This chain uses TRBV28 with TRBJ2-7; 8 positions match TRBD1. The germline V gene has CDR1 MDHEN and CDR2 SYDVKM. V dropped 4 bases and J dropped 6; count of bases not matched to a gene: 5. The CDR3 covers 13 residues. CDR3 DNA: TGTGCCAGCAGTTCTCCGGACAGGGTCGAGCAGTACTTC. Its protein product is CASSSPDRVEQYF.

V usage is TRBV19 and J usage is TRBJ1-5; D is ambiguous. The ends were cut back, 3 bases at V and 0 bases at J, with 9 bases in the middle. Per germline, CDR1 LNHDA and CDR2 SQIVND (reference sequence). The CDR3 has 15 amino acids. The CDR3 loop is CASSIPSSSNQPQHF. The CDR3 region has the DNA TGTGCCAGTAGTATTCCTAGCAGTAGCAATCAGCCCCAGCATTTT.

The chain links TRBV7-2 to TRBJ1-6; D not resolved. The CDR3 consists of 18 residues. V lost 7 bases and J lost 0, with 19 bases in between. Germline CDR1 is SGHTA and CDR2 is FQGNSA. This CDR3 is CASTSAYRESSYNSPLHF. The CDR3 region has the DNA TGTGCCAGCACCTCCGCGTATCGGGAGAGCTCCTATAATTCACCCCTCCACTTT.

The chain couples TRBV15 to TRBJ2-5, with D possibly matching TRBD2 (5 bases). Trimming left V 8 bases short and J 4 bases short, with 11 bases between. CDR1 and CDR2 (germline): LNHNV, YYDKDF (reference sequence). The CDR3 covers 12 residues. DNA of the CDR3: TGTGCCACCCAGACGGGAAGAGAGACCCAGTACTTC. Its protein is CATQTGRETQYF. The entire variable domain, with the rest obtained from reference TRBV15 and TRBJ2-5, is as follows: DAMVIQNPRYQVTQFGKPVTLSCSQTLNHNVMYWYQQKSSQAPKLLFHYYDKDFNNEADTPDNFQSRRPNTSFCFLDIRSPGLGDTAMYLCATQTGRETQYFGPGTRLLVL.

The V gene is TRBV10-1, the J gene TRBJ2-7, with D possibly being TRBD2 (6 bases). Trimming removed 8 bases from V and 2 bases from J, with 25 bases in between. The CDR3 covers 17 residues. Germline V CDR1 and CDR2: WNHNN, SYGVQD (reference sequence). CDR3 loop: CASEDWTGVTPTYEQYF. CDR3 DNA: TGCGCCAGCGAGGATTGGACGGGGGTAACACCCACCTACGAGCAGTACTTC.

CDR3 region: CASGLAGGPYEQYF. The CDR3 DNA reads as TGTGCCAGCGGACTAGCGGGAGGACCCTACGAGCAGTACTTC. J is TRBJ2-7 and V is TRBV11-2, with 14 bases lining up with TRBD2. Trimming at V came to 8 bases and at J to 2 bases, leaving 2 bases not matched to a gene. The CDR3 extends over 14 amino acids. CDR1 and CDR2 from the germline V gene are SGHAT and FQNNGV.

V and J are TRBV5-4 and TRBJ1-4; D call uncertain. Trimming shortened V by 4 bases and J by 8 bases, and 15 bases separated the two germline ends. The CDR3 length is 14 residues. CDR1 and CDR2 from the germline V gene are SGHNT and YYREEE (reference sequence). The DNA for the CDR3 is TGTGCCAGCAGCCGGGGAGGGCGTGAAGAAAAACTGTTTTTT. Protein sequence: CASSRGGREEKLFF.

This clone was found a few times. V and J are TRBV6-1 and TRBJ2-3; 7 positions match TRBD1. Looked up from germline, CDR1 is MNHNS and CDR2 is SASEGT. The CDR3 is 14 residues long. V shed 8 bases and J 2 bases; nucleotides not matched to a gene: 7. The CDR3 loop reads CASGLTGNTDTQYF. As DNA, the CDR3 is TGTGCCAGCGGCCTGACAGGGAACACAGATACGCAGTATTTT.

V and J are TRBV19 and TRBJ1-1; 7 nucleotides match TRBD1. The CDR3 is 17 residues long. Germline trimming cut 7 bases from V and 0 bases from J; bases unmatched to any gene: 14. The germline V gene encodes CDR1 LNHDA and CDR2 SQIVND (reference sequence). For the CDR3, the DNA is TGTGCCAGTACCCCCCCCCGACAGGGCTCTGTGAACACTGAAGCTTTCTTT. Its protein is CASTPPRQGSVNTEAFF.

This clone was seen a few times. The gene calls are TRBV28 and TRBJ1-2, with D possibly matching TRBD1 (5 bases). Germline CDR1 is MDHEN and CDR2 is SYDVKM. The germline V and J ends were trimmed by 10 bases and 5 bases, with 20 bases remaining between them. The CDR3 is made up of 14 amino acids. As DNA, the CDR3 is TGTGCCAACTCACCACCAGGGTATCGGTATGGCTACACCTTC. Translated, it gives CANSPPGYRYGYTF.

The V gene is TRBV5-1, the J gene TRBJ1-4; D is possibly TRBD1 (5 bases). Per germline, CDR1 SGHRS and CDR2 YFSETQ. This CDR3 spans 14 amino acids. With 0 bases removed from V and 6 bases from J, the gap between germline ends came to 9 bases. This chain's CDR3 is CASSLDRLDEKLFF. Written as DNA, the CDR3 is TGCGCCAGCAGCTTGGACAGGTTAGATGAAAAACTGTTTTTT.

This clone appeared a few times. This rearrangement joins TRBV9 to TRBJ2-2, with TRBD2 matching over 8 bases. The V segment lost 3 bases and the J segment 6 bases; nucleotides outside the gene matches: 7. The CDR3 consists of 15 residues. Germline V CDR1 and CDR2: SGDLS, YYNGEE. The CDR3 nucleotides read TGTGCCAGCAGCGAACCGGGACTAGACGCCGGGGAGCTGTTTTTT. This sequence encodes CASSEPGLDAGELFF.

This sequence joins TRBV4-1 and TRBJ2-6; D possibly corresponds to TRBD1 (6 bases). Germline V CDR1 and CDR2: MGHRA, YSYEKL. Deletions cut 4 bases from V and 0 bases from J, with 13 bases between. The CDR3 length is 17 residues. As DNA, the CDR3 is TGCGCCAGCAGCCTCTTACTGGGGGCCTCTGGGGCCAACGTCCTGACTTTC. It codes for CASSLLLGASGANVLTF.